This TCR beta chain was captured by sequencing in a study of radiotherapy plus CTLA-4 blockade in lung cancer. As for the study in general: Among patients, approximately 17% showed objective responses, and 31% had disease control. Study observations and caveats: The best prediction of response reportedly came from early blood T cell clone dynamics, with interferon-beta. After radiotherapy and ipilimumab, tumor-derived clones expanded in peripheral blood.

The germline V and J ends were trimmed by 1 base and 11 bases, with 9 bases remaining between them. CDR1 SGDLS and CDR2 YYNGEE come from the germline V gene. This CDR3 is 12 amino acids long. Of note for this clone: Its target is unknown.

Here immunoSEQ multiplex PCR was the method, and the copy in TCRdb shows in-frame clones only, minus some. The table includes over 85,000 clones, roughly 80% detected once. Participants had chemo-refractory metastatic non-small-cell lung cancer and were treated with focal radiation plus ipilimumab CTLA-4 blockade. This receptor was obtained from a human donor with non-small cell lung cancer that progressed on radiotherapy plus ipilimumab. This chain links TRBV9 with TRBJ2-2, with D unresolved. This specimen consisted of peripheral blood, obtained from a patient treated with radiotherapy plus ipilimumab. CDR3 amino acids: CASSVFESELFF. The DNA for the CDR3 is TGTGCCAGCAGCGTATTTGAAAGTGAGCTGTTTTTT.